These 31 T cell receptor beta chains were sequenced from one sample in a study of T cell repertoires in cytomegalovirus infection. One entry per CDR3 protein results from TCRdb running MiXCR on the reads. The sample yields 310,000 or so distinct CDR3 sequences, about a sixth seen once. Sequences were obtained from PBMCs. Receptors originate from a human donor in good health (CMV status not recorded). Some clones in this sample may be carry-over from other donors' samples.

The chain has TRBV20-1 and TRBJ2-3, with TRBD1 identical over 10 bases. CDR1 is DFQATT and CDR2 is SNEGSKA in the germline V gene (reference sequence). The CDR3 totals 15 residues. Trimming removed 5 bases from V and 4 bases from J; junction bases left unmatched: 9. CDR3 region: CSARVVGTGADTQYF. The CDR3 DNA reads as TGCAGTGCTCGTGTGGTAGGGACAGGGGCAGATACGCAGTATTTT.

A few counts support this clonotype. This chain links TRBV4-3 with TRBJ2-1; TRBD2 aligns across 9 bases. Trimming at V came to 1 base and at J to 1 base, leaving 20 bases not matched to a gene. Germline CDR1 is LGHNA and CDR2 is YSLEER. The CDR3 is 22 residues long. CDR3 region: CASSQVLTGGLARLPSYNEQFF. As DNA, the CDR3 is TGCGCCAGCAGCCAAGTACTAACCGGGGGACTAGCCAGATTGCCGTCCTACAATGAGCAGTTCTTC.

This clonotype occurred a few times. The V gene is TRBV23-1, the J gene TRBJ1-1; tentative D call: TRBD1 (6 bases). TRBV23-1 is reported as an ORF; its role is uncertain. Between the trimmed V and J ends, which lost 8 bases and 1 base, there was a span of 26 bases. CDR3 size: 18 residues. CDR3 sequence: CASCLSGGPSTRNTEAFF. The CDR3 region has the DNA TGCGCCAGCTGCCTATCGGGGGGGCCTAGTACTCGGAACACTGAAGCTTTCTTT.

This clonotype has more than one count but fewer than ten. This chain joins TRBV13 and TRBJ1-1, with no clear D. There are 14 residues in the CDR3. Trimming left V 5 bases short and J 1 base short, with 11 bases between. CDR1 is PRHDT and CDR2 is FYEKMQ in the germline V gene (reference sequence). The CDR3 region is CASSLEEKNTEAFF. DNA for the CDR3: TGTGCCAGCAGCCTAGAAGAGAAGAACACTGAAGCTTTCTTT.

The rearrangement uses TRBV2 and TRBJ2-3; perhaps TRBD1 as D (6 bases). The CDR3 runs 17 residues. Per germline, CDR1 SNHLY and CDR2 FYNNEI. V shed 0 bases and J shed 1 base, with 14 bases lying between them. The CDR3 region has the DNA TGTGCCAGCAGTGAAGCGCTTCTTGGGGGCGGCACAGATACGCAGTATTTT. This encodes CASSEALLGGGTDTQYF.

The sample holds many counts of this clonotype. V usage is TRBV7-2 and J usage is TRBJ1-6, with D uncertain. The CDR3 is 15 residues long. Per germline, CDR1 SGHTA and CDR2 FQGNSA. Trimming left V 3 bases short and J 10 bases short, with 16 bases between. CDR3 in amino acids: CASSFVAGSGSPLHF. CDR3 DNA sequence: TGTGCCAGCAGCTTCGTGGCGGGGTCGGGGTCACCCCTCCACTTT.

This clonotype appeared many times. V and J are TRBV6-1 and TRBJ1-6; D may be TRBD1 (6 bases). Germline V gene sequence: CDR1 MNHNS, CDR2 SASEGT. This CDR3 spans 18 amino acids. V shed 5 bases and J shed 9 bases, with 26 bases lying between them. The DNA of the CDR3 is TGTGCCAGCAGTCCAAAAACTTGGCCGGGACATACAACTTCACCCCTCCACTTT. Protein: CASSPKTWPGHTTSPLHF.

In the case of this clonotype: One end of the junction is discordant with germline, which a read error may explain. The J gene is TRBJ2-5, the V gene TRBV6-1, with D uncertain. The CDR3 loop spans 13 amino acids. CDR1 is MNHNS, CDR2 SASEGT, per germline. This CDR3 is CASSEATVGVWSF. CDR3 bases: TGTGCCAGCAGTGAAGCGACGGTAGGCGTATGGAGCTTC.

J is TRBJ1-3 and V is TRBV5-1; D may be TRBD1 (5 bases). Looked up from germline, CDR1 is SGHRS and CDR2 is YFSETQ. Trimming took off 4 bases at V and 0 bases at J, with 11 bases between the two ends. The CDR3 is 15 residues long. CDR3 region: CASSRDGGSGNTIYF. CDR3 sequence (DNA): TGCGCCAGCAGCCGGGACGGGGGCTCTGGAAACACCATATATTTT.

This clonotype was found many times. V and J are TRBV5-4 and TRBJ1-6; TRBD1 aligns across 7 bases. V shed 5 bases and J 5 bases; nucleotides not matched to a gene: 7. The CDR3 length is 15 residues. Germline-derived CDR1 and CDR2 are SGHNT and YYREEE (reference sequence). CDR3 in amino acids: CASRPDRRNNSPLHF. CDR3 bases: TGTGCCAGCAGGCCGGACAGGCGGAATAATTCACCCCTCCACTTT.

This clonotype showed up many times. CDR3 in amino acids: CASRGMGNQPQHF. CDR3 in DNA: TGTGCCAGCAGGGGAATGGGAAATCAGCCCCAGCATTTT. J is TRBJ1-5 and V is TRBV6-1, with D uncertain. CDR3 length: 13 residues. The germline V gene has CDR1 MNHNS and CDR2 SASEGT. The V end lost 6 bases, the J end lost 4 bases, and 10 bases lay between the germline ends.

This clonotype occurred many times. The CDR3 here is CASSLATAGLGREANYGYTF. The DNA of the CDR3 is TGTGCCAGCAGCTTAGCTACTGCCGGTCTGGGAAGAGAAGCTAACTATGGCTACACCTTC. The rearrangement links TRBV7-9 to TRBJ1-2; no firm D call. This CDR3 is 20 amino acids long. V was cut by 0 bases and J by 0 bases, with 23 bases left in between. Germline V gene lookup returns CDR1 SEHNR and CDR2 FQNEAQ (reference sequence).

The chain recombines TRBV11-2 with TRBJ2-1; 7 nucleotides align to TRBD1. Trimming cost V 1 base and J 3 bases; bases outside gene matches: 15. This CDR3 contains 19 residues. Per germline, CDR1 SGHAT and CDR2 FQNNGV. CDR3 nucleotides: TGTGCCAGCAGCTTAGGGGTAGTAAAGGGGGCCCAAATCTACAATGAGCAGTTCTTC. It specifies CASSLGVVKGAQIYNEQFF.

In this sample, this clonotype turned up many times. The CDR3 coding sequence is TGTGCCAGCAGAGAAACAGGGGACTACGAGCAGTACTTC. Protein product: CASRETGDYEQYF. The J gene is TRBJ2-7, the V gene TRBV12-3 or TRBV12-4; TRBD1 matches at 7 bases. The V segment lost 6 bases and the J segment 3 bases; nucleotides outside the gene matches: 5. The CDR3 runs to 13 residues.

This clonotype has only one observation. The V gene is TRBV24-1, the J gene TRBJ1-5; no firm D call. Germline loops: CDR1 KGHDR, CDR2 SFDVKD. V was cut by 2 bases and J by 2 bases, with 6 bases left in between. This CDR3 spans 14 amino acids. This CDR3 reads CATSDYGGNQPQHF. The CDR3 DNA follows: TGTGCCACCAGTGATTACGGGGGCAATCAGCCCCAGCATTTT.

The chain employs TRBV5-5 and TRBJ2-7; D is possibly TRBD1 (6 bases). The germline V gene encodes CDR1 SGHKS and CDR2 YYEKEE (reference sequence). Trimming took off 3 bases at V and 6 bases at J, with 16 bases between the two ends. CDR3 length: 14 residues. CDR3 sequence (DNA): TGTGCCAGCAGCTGGCAAACAGGGAACAGCGAGCAGTACTTC. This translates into CASSWQTGNSEQYF. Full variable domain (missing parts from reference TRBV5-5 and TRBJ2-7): DAGVTQSPTHLIKTRGQQVTLRCSPISGHKSVSWYQQVLGQGPQFIFQYYEKEERGRGNFPDRFSARQFPNYSSELNVNALLLGDSALYLCASSWQTGNSEQYFGPGTRLTVT.

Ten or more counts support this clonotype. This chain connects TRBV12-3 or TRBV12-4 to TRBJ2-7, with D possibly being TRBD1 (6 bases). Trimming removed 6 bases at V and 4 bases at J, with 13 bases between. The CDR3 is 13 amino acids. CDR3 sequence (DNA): TGTGCCAGCAGACCAACAGGGTCATACGAGCAGTACTTC. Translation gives CASRPTGSYEQYF.

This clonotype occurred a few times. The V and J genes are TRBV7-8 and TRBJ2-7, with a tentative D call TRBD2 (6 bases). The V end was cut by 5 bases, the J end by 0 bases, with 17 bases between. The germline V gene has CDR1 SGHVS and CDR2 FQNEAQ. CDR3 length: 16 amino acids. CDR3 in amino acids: CASSLALAGSSYEQYF. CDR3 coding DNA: TGTGCCAGCAGCCTCGCTCTGGCGGGGAGCTCCTACGAGCAGTACTTC.

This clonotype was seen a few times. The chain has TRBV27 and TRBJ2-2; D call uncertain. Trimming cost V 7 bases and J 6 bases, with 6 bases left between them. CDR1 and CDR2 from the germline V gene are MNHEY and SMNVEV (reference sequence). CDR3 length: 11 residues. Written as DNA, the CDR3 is TGTGCCAGCATCCTTGCCGGGGAGCTGTTTTTT. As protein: CASILAGELFF.

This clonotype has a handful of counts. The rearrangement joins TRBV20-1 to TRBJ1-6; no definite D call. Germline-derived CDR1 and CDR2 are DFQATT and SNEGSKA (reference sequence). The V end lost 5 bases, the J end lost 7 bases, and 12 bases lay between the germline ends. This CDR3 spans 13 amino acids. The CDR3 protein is CSAPLRRNSPLHF. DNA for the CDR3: TGCAGTGCTCCGCTTAGACGAAATTCACCCCTCCACTTT.

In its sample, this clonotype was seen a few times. The CDR3, as DNA: TGTGCCAGCAGTTTCTCAGGATACACTGAAGCTTTCTTT. Translation: CASSFSGYTEAFF. The chain is built from TRBV27 and TRBJ1-1; no firm D call. Trimming removed 3 bases from V and 3 bases from J, with 8 bases in between. Germline CDR1 and CDR2: MNHEY and SMNVEV (reference sequence). The CDR3 totals 13 residues.

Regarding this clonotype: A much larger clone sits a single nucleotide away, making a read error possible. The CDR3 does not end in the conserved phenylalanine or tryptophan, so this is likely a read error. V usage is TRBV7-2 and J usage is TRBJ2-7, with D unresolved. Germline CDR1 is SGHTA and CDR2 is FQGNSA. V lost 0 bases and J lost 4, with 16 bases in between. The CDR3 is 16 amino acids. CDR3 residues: CASSLAQTPPGYEQYL. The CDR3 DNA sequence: TGTGCCAGCAGCTTAGCGCAGACACCCCCGGGTTACGAGCAGTACCTC.

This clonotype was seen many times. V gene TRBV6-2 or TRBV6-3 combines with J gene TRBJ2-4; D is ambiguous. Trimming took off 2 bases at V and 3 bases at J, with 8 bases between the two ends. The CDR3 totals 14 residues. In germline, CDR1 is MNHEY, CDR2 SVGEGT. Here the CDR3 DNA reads TGTGCCAGCAGTTACGGGCAGGACAAAAACATTCAGTACTTC. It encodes CASSYGQDKNIQYF.

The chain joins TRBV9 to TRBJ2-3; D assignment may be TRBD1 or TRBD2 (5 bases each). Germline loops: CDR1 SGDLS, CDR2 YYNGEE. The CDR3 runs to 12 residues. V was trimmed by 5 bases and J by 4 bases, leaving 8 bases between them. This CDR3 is CASRGVADTQYF. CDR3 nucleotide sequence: TGTGCCAGCAGGGGGGTCGCAGATACGCAGTATTTT.

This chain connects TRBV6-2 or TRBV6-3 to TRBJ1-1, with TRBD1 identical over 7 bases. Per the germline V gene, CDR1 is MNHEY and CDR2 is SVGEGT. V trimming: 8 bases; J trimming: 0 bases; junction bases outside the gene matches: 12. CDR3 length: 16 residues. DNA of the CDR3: TGTGCCAGCGCCCCCCCCCAACAGGGGATGAACACTGAAGCTTTCTTT. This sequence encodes CASAPPQQGMNTEAFF.

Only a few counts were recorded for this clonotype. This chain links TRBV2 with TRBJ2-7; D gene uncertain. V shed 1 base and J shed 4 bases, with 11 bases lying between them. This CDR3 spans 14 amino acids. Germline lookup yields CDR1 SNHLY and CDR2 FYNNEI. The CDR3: CASSEDNGPYEQYF. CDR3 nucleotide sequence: TGTGCCAGCAGTGAAGACAATGGGCCATACGAGCAGTACTTC.

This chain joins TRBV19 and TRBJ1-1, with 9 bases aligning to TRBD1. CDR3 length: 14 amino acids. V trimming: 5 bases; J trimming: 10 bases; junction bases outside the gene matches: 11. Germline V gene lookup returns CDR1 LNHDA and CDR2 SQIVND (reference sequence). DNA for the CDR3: TGTGCCAGTAGTGGATTGAGGGACAGGGCTGTAGCTTTCTTT. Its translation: CASSGLRDRAVAFF.

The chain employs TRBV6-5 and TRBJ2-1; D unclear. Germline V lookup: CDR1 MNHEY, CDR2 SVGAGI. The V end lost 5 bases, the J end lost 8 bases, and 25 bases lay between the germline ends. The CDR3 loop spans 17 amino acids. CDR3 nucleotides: TGTGCCAGCAGTAAACTATCTACGGGCCCCGAAGGGTATGAGCAGTTCTTC. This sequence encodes CASSKLSTGPEGYEQFF.

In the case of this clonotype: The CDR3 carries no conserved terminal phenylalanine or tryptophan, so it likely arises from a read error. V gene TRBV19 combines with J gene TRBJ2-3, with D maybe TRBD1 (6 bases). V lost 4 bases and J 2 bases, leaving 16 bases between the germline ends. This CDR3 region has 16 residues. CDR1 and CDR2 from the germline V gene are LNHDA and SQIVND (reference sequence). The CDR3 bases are TGTGCCAGTAGTACCCTGACAGGACTCGTCACAGATACGCAGTATTCT. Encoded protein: CASSTLTGLVTDTQYS.

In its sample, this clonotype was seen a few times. CDR3 sequence (DNA): TGTGCCAGCAGACTCACAACCTTTTCAGATACGCAGTATTTT. Translated, it gives CASRLTTFSDTQYF. The chain combines TRBV6-5 with TRBJ2-3; D not certain. CDR3 length equals 14 residues. Germline V gene sequence: CDR1 MNHEY, CDR2 SVGAGI. V lost 6 bases, J lost 4 bases, and 14 bases lay in between.

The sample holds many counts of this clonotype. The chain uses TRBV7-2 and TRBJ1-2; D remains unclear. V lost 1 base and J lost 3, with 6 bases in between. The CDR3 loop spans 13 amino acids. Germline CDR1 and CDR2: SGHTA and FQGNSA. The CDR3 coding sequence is TGTGCCAGCAGCTTAGATACTGACTATGGCTACACCTTC. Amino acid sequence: CASSLDTDYGYTF.